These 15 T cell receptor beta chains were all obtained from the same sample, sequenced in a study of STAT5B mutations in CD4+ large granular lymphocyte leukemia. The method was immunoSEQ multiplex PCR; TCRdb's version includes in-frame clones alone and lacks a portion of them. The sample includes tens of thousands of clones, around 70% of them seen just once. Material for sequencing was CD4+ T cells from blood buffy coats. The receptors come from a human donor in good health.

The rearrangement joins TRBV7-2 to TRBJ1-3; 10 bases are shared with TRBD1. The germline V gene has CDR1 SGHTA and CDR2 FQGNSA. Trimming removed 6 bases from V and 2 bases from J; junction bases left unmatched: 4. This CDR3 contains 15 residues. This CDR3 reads CASRVDRGPGNTIYF. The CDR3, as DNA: TGTGCCAGCAGGGTCGACAGGGGGCCTGGAAACACCATATATTTT.

CDR3 sequence: CASSFQGAEEQYF. Written as DNA, the CDR3 is TGTGCCAGCAGTTTCCAGGGGGCGGAGGAGCAGTACTTC. V and J are TRBV27 and TRBJ2-7; 8 bases agree with TRBD1. The CDR3 contains 13 residues. Germline lookup yields CDR1 MNHEY and CDR2 SMNVEV (reference sequence). Germline trimming cut 3 bases from V and 7 bases from J; bases unmatched to any gene: 5.

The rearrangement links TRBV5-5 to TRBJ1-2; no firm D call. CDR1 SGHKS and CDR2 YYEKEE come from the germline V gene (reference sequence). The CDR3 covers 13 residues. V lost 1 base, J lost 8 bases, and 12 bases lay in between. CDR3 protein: CASSLSREGGYTF. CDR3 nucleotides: TGTGCCAGCAGCTTGTCTAGGGAAGGAGGCTACACCTTC. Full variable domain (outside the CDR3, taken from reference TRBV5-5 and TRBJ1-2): DAGVTQSPTHLIKTRGQQVTLRCSPISGHKSVSWYQQVLGQGPQFIFQYYEKEERGRGNFPDRFSARQFPNYSSELNVNALLLGDSALYLCASSLSREGGYTFGSGTRLTVV.

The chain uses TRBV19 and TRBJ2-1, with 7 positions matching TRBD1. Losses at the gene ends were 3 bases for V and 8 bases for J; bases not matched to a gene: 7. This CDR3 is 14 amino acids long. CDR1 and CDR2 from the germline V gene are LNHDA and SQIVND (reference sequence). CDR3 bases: TGTGCCAGTAGTATTTACAGGGGTAGGGATGAGCAGTTCTTC. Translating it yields CASSIYRGRDEQFF.

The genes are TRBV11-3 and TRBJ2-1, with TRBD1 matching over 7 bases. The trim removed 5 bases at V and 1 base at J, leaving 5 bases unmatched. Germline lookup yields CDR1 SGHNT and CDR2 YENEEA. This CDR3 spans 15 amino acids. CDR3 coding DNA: TGTGCCAGCAGCCTTGGGACAGAGTCCTACAATGAGCAGTTCTTC. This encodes CASSLGTESYNEQFF.

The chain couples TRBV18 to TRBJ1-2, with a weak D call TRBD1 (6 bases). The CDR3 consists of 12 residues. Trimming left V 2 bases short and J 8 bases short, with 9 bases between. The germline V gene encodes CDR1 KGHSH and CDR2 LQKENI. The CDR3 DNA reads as TGTGCCAGCTCACCAGGGGGGCGAGGCTACACCTTC. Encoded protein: CASSPGGRGYTF.

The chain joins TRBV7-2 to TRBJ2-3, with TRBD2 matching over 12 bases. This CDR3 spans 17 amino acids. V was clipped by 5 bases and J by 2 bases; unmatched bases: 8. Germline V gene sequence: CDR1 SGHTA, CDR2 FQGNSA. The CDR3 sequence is CASSPTLAGGPTDTQYF. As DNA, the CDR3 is TGTGCCAGCAGCCCTACTCTAGCGGGAGGGCCCACAGATACGCAGTATTTT.

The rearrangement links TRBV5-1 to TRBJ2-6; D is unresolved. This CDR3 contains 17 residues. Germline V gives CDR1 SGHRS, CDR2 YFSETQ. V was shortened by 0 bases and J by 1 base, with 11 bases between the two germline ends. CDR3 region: CASSLDGARSGANVLTF. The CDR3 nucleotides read TGCGCCAGCAGCTTGGACGGAGCAAGGTCTGGGGCCAACGTCCTGACTTTC. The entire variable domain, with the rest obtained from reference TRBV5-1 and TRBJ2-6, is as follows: KAGVTQTPRYLIKTRGQQVTLSCSPISGHRSVSWYQQTPGQGLQFLFEYFSETQRNKGNFPGRFSGRQFSNSRSEMNVSTLELGDSALYLCASSLDGARSGANVLTFGAGSRLTVL.

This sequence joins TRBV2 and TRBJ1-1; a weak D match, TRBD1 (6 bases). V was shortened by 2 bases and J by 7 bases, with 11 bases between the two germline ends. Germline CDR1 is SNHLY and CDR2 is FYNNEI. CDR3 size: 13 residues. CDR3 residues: CASSEQGKYEAFF. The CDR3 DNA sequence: TGTGCCAGCAGTGAACAGGGGAAATATGAAGCTTTCTTT.

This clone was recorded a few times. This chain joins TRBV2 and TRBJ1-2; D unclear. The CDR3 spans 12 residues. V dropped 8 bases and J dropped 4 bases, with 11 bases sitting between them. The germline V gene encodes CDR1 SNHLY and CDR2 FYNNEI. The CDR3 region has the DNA TGTGCCAGCGGCCTCACGACCTATGGCTACACCTTC. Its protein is CASGLTTYGYTF.

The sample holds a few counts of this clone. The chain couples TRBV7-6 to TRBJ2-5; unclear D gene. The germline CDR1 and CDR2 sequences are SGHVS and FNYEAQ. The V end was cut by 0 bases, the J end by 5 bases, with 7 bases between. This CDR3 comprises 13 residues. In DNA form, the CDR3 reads TGTGCCAGCAGCTTAGCGCATCTGGAGACCCAGTACTTC. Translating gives CASSLAHLETQYF. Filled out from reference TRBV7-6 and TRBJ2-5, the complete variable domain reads GAGVSQSPRYKVTKRGQDVALRCDPISGHVSLYWYRQALGQGPEFLTYFNYEAQQDKSGLPNDRFSAERPEGSISTLTIQRTEQRDSAMYRCASSLAHLETQYFGPGTRLLVL.

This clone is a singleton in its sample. CDR3 amino acids: CASSPDRTLGPQHF. CDR3 DNA: TGTGCCAGTAGTCCGGACAGAACTTTAGGGCCCCAGCATTTT. This rearrangement joins TRBV19 to TRBJ1-5; weak D call: TRBD1 (6 bases). With 5 bases removed from V and 9 bases from J, the gap between germline ends came to 17 bases. Germline V gene sequence: CDR1 LNHDA, CDR2 SQIVND (reference sequence). The CDR3 spans 14 residues. Complete variable domain (other parts from reference TRBV19 and TRBJ1-5): DGGITQSPKYLFRKEGQNVTLSCEQNLNHDAMYWYRQDPGQGLRLIYYSQIVNDFQKGDIAEGYSVSREKKESFPLTVTSAQKNPTAFYLCASSPDRTLGPQHFGDGTRLSIL.

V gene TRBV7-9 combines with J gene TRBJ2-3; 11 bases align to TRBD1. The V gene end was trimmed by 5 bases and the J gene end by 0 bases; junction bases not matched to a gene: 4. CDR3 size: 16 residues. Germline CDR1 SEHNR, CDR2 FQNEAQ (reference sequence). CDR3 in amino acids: CASSLGQGASTDTQYF. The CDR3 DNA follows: TGTGCCAGCAGCCTCGGACAGGGGGCTAGCACAGATACGCAGTATTTT.

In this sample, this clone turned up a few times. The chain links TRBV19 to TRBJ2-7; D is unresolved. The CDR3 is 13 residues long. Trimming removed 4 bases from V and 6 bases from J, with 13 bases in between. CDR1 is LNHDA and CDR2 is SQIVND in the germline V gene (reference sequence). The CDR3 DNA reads TGTGCCAGTAGTAGCACTCCTTTGCTCGAGCAGTACTTC. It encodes CASSSTPLLEQYF.

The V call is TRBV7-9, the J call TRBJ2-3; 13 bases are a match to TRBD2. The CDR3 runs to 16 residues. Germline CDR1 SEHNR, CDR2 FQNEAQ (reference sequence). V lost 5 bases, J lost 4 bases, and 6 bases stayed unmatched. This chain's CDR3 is CASSPGLAGRADTQYF. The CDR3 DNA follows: TGTGCCAGCAGCCCGGGACTAGCGGGAAGGGCAGATACGCAGTATTTT. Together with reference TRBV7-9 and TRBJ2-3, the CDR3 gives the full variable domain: DTGVSQNPRHKITKRGQNVTFRCDPISEHNRLYWYRQTLGQGPEFLTYFQNEAQLEKSRLLSDRFSAERPKGSFSTLEIQRTEQGDSAMYLCASSPGLAGRADTQYFGPGTRLTVL.